This T cell receptor (beta chain) was recovered during a study of blood T cells in healthy people across ages. Study results and limitations: Significant beta diversity loss was already apparent by age approximately 36, declining roughly linearly. More naive CD4+ cells and higher diversity marked long-lived donors relative to aged donors. Strong correlation existed between TCR beta diversity and naive T cell percentage.

With 1 base clipped from V and 13 bases from J, the junction kept 7 bases outside the gene matches. Germline values: CDR1 DFQATT, CDR2 SNEGSKA (reference sequence). This CDR3 is 12 amino acids long. About this clonotype itself: The target antigen is unknown.

For the second PCR, which ran for roughly 6 to 11 cycles, a sample-barcoded 5' primer and a J-beta primer mix were used. In TCRdb, the 5' RACE reads were re-called with MiXCR into one record per CDR3 protein. The sample lists approximately 1,100,000 distinct CDR3 sequences, 40% to 50% occurring once. The chain joins TRBV20-1 to TRBJ2-5; TRBD1 aligns across 9 bases. Sequenced: blood. This TCR derives from a woman aged 55-69 years in good health. The CDR3 DNA follows: TGCAGTGCTAGAGGGGGGACAGGGAGAGGGTACTTC. Its protein product is CSARGGTGRGYF.